The rows below give T cell receptor beta chains drawn from one sample of a study of blood T cell repertoires in COVID-19. The protocol was immunoSEQ multiplex PCR, while the TCRdb copy is restricted to in-frame clones and leaves out a portion. The table includes some 220,000 clones, around 80% detected once. Sample: peripheral blood. Receptor source: a woman of 80 years or more with active or convalescent COVID-19. Both conserved end residues are part of each CDR3. D genes are given only for firm matches. Size values are once, few and many counts, or a class for expanded clones, and some rows have none.

clone_size j_call v_call d_call cdr3_aa cdr3_nt
NA TRBJ1-2 TRBV4-2 TRBD1 CASSQHTDRGDYGYTF TGTGCCAGCAGCCAACACACGGACAGGGGGGACTATGGCTACACCTTC
few TRBJ2-2 TRBV14 TRBD2 CASSQGTRRKELFF TGTGCCAGCAGCCAGGGGACTAGGAGGAAGGAGCTGTTTTTT
NA TRBJ1-2 TRBV5-4 NA CASSRDYGYTF TGTGCCAGCAGCCGGGACTATGGCTACACCTTC
NA TRBJ1-1 TRBV13 NA CASTLQVEAFF TGTGCCAGCACTCTCCAGGTTGAAGCTTTCTTT
few TRBJ2-1 TRBV7-9 TRBD2 CASGNSGGARRNEQFF TGTGCCAGCGGAAATAGCGGGGGGGCCCGAAGAAATGAGCAGTTCTTC
once TRBJ2-3 TRBV3-1/TRBV3-2 TRBD2 CASSQGLAGGDTQYF TGTGCCAGCAGCCAAGGACTAGCGGGAGGAGATACGCAGTATTTT
once TRBJ1-5 TRBV2 NA CASRLTGQPQHF TGTGCCAGCAGATTAACAGGACAGCCCCAGCATTTT
NA TRBJ2-1 TRBV7-3 TRBD2 CASSSRLAGVHEQFF TGTGCCAGCAGCTCTAGACTAGCGGGGGTGCATGAGCAGTTCTTC
NA TRBJ1-1 TRBV30 NA CAWRVQGNTEAFF TGTGCCTGGAGGGTACAGGGAAACACTGAAGCTTTCTTT
once TRBJ1-4 TRBV5-1 TRBD1 CASSPTGGATNEKLFF TGCGCCAGCAGCCCGACAGGGGGTGCAACTAATGAAAAACTGTTTTTT
NA TRBJ2-7 TRBV19 NA CASSIVGVSYEQYF TGTGCCAGTAGTATAGTAGGGGTCTCCTACGAGCAGTACTTC
once TRBJ2-7 TRBV14 TRBD2 CASSRLAGGYYEQYF TGTGCCAGCAGCAGACTAGCGGGGGGGTACTACGAGCAGTACTTC
NA TRBJ1-3 TRBV29-1 TRBD1 CSAVQGAGNTIYF TGCAGCGCGGTACAGGGGGCAGGAAACACCATATATTTT
NA TRBJ1-4 TRBV5-1 NA CASSLGGSDEKLFF TGCGCCAGCAGCTTGGGCGGTAGTGATGAAAAACTGTTTTTT
NA TRBJ2-1 TRBV9 TRBD2 CASSPHSGGGGTYNEQFF TGTGCCAGCAGCCCTCACTCGGGCGGGGGGGGCACCTACAATGAGCAGTTCTTC
NA TRBJ1-1 TRBV5-1 NA CASSLRTAMNTEAFF TGCGCCAGCAGCTTACGGACAGCAATGAACACTGAAGCTTTCTTT
NA TRBJ1-3 TRBV7-2 NA CASSLNGLGGGRRNTIYF TGTGCCAGCAGCTTAAATGGCCTAGGCGGGGGGCGAAGAAACACCATATATTTT
NA TRBJ2-1 TRBV5-1 TRBD1 CASSAGTGNSDEQFF TGCGCCAGCAGCGCCGGGACAGGGAATTCCGATGAGCAGTTCTTC
NA TRBJ1-1 TRBV9 NA CASSVGGGGNTEAFF TGTGCCAGCAGCGTAGGTGGGGGGGGAAACACTGAAGCTTTCTTT
once TRBJ2-7 TRBV7-2 TRBD1 CASSLRGQGNEQYF TGTGCCAGCAGCTTACGAGGACAGGGGAACGAGCAGTACTTC
NA TRBJ2-1 TRBV2 NA CASKSIDSLGRSYNEQFF TGTGCCAGCAAGAGCATTGACTCCCTGGGGCGCTCCTACAATGAGCAGTTCTTC
NA TRBJ2-7 TRBV6-6 NA CASSPRDFEGIYEQYF TGTGCCAGCAGCCCCCGGGACTTTGAGGGCATCTACGAGCAGTACTTC
NA TRBJ2-1 TRBV11-3 TRBD2 CASSPSGSSDEQFF TGTGCCAGCAGCCCTAGCGGGAGTTCAGATGAGCAGTTCTTC
NA TRBJ2-1 TRBV6-5 NA CASRPDTVGGWAQFF TGTGCCAGCAGACCCGACACCGTCGGCGGGTGGGCGCAGTTCTTC
NA TRBJ2-7 TRBV21-1 NA CASSPSGRAPTYEQYF TGTGCCAGCAGCCCTAGCGGGAGGGCCCCGACCTACGAGCAGTACTTC
NA TRBJ2-2 TRBV7-8 NA CASSLITTSVVGELFF TGTGCCAGCAGCTTAATTACCACTTCCGTAGTCGGGGAGCTGTTTTTT
NA TRBJ1-2 TRBV11-1 NA CASSLGSQKTYGYTF TGTGCCAGCAGCTTAGGTTCGCAGAAAACCTATGGCTACACCTTC
NA TRBJ1-3 TRBV19 NA CASSMDRRGFSGNTIYF TGTGCCAGTAGTATGGATCGTCGGGGGTTCTCTGGAAACACCATATATTTT
many TRBJ1-2 TRBV7-9 TRBD1 CASSPSTGVYGYTF TGTGCCAGCAGCCCATCCACAGGGGTGTATGGCTACACCTTC
NA TRBJ1-1 TRBV29-1 NA CSVEADLESTEAFF TGCAGCGTTGAGGCGGATTTGGAGTCCACTGAAGCTTTCTTT
NA TRBJ2-4 TRBV28 TRBD1 CASRPKTGTGYDKNIQYF TGTGCCAGCAGACCAAAAACCGGGACAGGGTATGACAAAAACATTCAGTACTTC
NA TRBJ2-3 TRBV6-5 NA CASTEPSTDTQYF TGTGCCAGCACAGAACCTAGCACAGATACGCAGTATTTT
NA TRBJ2-7 TRBV14 NA CASSQAGGSAEQYF TGTGCCAGCAGCCAGGCTGGGGGGTCGGCTGAGCAGTACTTC
once TRBJ2-4 TRBV27 NA CASSSRQTLAKNIQYF TGTGCCAGCAGTTCGCGACAGACCTTAGCCAAAAACATTCAGTACTTC
NA TRBJ2-1 TRBV29-1 NA CSVVGRRSYNEQFF TGCAGCGTTGTTGGGAGGAGGTCCTACAATGAGCAGTTCTTC